These 15 T cell receptor beta chains were sequenced from one sample in a study of T cell responses to AZD1222 COVID-19 vaccine. TCRdb's table, derived via immunoSEQ multiplex PCR, lists solely in-frame clones and lacks some. The repertoire has 130,000 or so clones, roughly 90% of them found once; the top ten carry about 6%. Specimen: peripheral blood, collected on day 0 of AZD1222 vaccination. The source is an adult in good health.

The chain employs TRBV7-3 and TRBJ2-7, with 9 positions matching TRBD2. Germline assignment: CDR1 SGHTA and CDR2 FQGTGA. With 5 bases clipped from V and 6 bases from J, the junction kept 11 bases outside the gene matches. The CDR3 contains 15 residues. The CDR3 nucleotides are TGTGCCAGCAGCACTCTAGCGGGGCGCGAGGTCGAGCAGTACTTC. Its translation: CASSTLAGREVEQYF.

J is TRBJ1-1 and V is TRBV7-2; D is uncertain. V gave up 3 bases and J gave up 1 base, with 6 bases separating them. CDR1 is SGHTA and CDR2 is FQGNSA in the germline V gene. The CDR3 is 13 residues long. CDR3 sequence: CASSLRENTEAFF. CDR3 nucleotide sequence: TGTGCCAGCAGCTTGCGGGAGAACACTGAAGCTTTCTTT.

The sample holds a few counts of this clone. V is TRBV19 and J is TRBJ1-2, with D maybe TRBD1 (6 bases). Germline-derived CDR1 and CDR2 are LNHDA and SQIVND (reference sequence). This CDR3 spans 14 amino acids. Trimming cost V 6 bases and J 6 bases, with 17 bases left between them. The CDR3 spells CASSPLGGQDGYTF. CDR3 nucleotide sequence: TGTGCCAGTAGCCCCCTGGGGGGGCAGGATGGCTACACCTTC.

CDR3 sequence: CATSGRGTYNSPLHF. CDR3 DNA sequence: TGTGCCACCAGCGGCAGGGGTACCTATAATTCACCCCTCCACTTT. This chain connects TRBV15 to TRBJ1-6, with D perhaps matching TRBD1 (6 bases). Germline CDR1 reads LNHNV; CDR2 reads YYDKDF (reference sequence). Deletions cut 5 bases from V and 2 bases from J, with 10 bases between. The CDR3 length is 15 residues. Combining the CDR3 with reference TRBV15 and TRBJ1-6 gives the whole variable domain DAMVIQNPRYQVTQFGKPVTLSCSQTLNHNVMYWYQQKSSQAPKLLFHYYDKDFNNEADTPDNFQSRRPNTSFCFLDIRSPGLGDTAMYLCATSGRGTYNSPLHFGNGTRLTVT.

The genes are TRBV5-1 and TRBJ1-5, with D possibly TRBD1 on 5 matching bases. Trimming took 3 bases from V and 7 from J, leaving 11 bases between them. Per germline, CDR1 SGHRS and CDR2 YFSETQ. The CDR3 sequence is 13 residues long. The CDR3 coding sequence is TGCGCCAGCAGCTCGTCAGGGAGCCAGCCCCAGCATTTT. This gives the protein CASSSSGSQPQHF.

The chain couples TRBV12-5 to TRBJ1-1; D call uncertain. The ends were cut back, 0 bases at V and 8 bases at J, with 16 bases in the middle. In germline, CDR1 is LGHNT, CDR2 FRNRAP. The CDR3 loop spans 15 amino acids. CDR3 sequence reads: CASGLVILGSQEAFF. The CDR3 nucleotides are TGTGCTAGTGGTTTGGTGATATTGGGGAGTCAGGAAGCTTTCTTT.

The V gene is TRBV19, the J gene TRBJ2-1, with 12 bases lining up with TRBD2. CDR1 is LNHDA, CDR2 SQIVND, per germline (reference sequence). The CDR3 is 14 amino acids. Trimming cost V 7 bases and J 10 bases; bases outside gene matches: 8. CDR3 sequence reads: CASTSLAGGPEQFF. The CDR3 DNA is TGTGCCAGTACCTCACTAGCGGGGGGCCCCGAGCAGTTCTTC.

This rearrangement joins TRBV30 to TRBJ1-6; tentative D call: TRBD1 (6 bases). Germline V CDR1 and CDR2: GTSNPN, SVGIG (reference sequence). Trimming removed 0 bases from V and 9 bases from J, with 15 bases in between. The length of the CDR3 is 15 residues. The CDR3 DNA reads as TGTGCCTGGAGTGTACCCGGGGGCACGGTTTCACCCCTCCACTTT. Translation gives CAWSVPGGTVSPLHF.

Turning to this clone: Other DNA sequences in the sample encode the same CDR3. The gene calls are TRBV18 and TRBJ2-5; D is unresolved. V lost 0 bases to trimming and J lost 4 bases, with 6 bases between them. The CDR3 sequence is 13 residues long. Germline-derived CDR1 and CDR2 are KGHSH and LQKENI. CDR3 amino acids: CASSPPGAETQYF. The CDR3 DNA is TGTGCCAGCTCACCACCGGGTGCAGAGACCCAGTACTTC.

This clone is a singleton in its sample. J is TRBJ2-7 and V is TRBV5-8; the D call may be TRBD1 or TRBD2 (5 bases each). Germline assignment: CDR1 SGHTS and CDR2 YDEGEE. The CDR3 loop spans 15 amino acids. The V end was cut by 4 bases, the J end by 3 bases, with 17 bases between. The DNA of the CDR3 is TGTGCCAGCAGCCCTTCCCCCGGGACGGACTACGAGCAGTACTTC. Translated, it gives CASSPSPGTDYEQYF.

In its sample, this clone was seen once. The gene calls are TRBV27 and TRBJ2-7; TRBD1 agrees at 8 bases. CDR1 is MNHEY, CDR2 SMNVEV, per germline (reference sequence). This CDR3 contains 18 residues. After removal of 2 bases from V and 0 bases from J, the junction contained 12 bases not matched to a gene. The CDR3 nucleotides read TGTGCCAGCAGTTTAACCGCTACAACAGGGGGGCTCTCCTACGAGCAGTACTTC. Residues: CASSLTATTGGLSYEQYF.

This chain uses TRBV7-2 with TRBJ1-1; D is possibly TRBD1 (5 bases). The CDR3 is made up of 14 amino acids. The V and J ends lost 4 bases and 1 base respectively, with 10 bases between them. Per germline, CDR1 SGHTA and CDR2 FQGNSA. CDR3 in DNA: TGTGCCAGCAGCTCTGGACAAAAGAACACTGAAGCTTTCTTT. The encoded protein is CASSSGQKNTEAFF.

The chain uses TRBV5-1 and TRBJ2-3; D is undetermined. V was trimmed by 6 bases and J by 2 bases, leaving 10 bases between them. The CDR3 is 13 residues long. Germline CDR1 reads SGHRS; CDR2 reads YFSETQ. Written as DNA, the CDR3 is TGCGCCAGCACACCTCCTAACACAGATACGCAGTATTTT. Translated: CASTPPNTDTQYF.

The chain couples TRBV6-5 to TRBJ2-1; 7 nucleotides match TRBD2. The CDR3 totals 16 residues. Germline assignment: CDR1 MNHEY and CDR2 SVGAGI. V lost 2 bases to trimming and J lost 4 bases; unmatched junction nucleotides: 8. CDR3 residues: CASSYRGTSEYNEQFF. The CDR3 DNA reads as TGTGCCAGCAGTTACCGCGGAACTAGCGAGTACAATGAGCAGTTCTTC.

This chain joins TRBV30 and TRBJ2-3; possibly TRBD2 for D (5 bases). V was shortened by 4 bases and J by 6 bases, with 8 bases between the two germline ends. The CDR3 is 11 amino acids. Germline CDR1 and CDR2: GTSNPN and SVGIG (reference sequence). In DNA form, the CDR3 reads TGTGCCTGGACACTAGGGGATACGCAGTATTTT. Amino acids: CAWTLGDTQYF. The variable domain in full, completed from reference TRBV30 and TRBJ2-3, reads SQTIHQWPATLVQPVGSPLSLECTVEGTSNPNLYWYRQAAGRGLQLLFYSVGIGQISSEVPQNLSASRPQDRQFILSSKKLLLSDSGFYLCAWTLGDTQYFGPGTRLTVL.